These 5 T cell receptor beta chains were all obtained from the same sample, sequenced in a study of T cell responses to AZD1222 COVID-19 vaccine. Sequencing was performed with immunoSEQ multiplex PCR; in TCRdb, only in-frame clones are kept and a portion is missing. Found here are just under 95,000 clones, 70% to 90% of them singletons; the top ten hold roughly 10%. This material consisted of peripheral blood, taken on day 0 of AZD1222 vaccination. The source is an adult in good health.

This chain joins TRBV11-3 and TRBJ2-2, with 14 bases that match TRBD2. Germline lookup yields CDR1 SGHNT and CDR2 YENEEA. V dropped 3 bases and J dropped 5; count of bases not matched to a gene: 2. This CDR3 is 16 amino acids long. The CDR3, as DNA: TGTGCCAGCAGCTTCGGGACTAGCGGGGGAACCGGGGAGCTGTTTTTT. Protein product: CASSFGTSGGTGELFF.

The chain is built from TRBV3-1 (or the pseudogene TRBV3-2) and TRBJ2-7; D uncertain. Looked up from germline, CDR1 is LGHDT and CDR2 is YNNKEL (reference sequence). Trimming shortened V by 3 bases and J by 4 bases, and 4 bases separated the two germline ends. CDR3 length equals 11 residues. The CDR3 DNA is TGTGCCAGCAGCCATAAGTACGAGCAGTACTTC. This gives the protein CASSHKYEQYF.

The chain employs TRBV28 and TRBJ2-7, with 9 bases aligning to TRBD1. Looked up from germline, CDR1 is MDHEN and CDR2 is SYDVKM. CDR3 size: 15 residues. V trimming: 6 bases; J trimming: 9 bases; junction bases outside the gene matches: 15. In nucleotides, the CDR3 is TGTGCCAGCAGCCAAACGGGACAGGGTTCGTTGCGGCAGTACTTC. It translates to CASSQTGQGSLRQYF.

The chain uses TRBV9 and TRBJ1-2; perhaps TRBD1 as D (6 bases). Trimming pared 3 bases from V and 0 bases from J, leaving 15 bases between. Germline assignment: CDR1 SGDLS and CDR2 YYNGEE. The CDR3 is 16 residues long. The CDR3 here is CASSGGGAGPNYGYTF. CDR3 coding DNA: TGTGCCAGCAGCGGAGGGGGGGCAGGGCCTAACTATGGCTACACCTTC.

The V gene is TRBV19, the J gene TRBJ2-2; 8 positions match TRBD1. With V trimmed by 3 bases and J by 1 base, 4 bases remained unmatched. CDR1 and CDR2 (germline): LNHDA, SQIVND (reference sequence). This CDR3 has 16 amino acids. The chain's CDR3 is CASSIGQGLNTGELFF. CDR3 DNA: TGTGCCAGTAGTATCGGACAGGGACTGAACACCGGGGAGCTGTTTTTT.